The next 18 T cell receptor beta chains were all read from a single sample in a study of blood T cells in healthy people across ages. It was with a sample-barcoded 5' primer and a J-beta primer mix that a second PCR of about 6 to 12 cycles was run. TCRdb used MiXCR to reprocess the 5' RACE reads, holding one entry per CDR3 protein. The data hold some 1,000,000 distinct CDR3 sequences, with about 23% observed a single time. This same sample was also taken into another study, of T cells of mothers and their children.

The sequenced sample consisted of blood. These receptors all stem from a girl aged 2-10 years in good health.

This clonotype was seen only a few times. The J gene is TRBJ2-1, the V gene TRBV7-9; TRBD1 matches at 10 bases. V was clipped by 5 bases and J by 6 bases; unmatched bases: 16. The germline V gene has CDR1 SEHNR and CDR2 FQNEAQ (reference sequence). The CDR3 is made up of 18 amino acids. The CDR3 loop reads CASSPIVGTGENLNEQFF. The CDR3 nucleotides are TGTGCCAGCAGCCCTATCGTGGGGACAGGGGAGAATCTCAATGAGCAGTTCTTC.

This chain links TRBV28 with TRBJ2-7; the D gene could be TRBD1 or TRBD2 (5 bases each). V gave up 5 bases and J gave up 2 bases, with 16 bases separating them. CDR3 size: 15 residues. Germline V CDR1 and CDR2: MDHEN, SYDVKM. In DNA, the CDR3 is TGTGCCAGCAGTCCTCCTCGGGACCTACCCTACGAGCAGTACTTC. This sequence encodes CASSPPRDLPYEQYF.

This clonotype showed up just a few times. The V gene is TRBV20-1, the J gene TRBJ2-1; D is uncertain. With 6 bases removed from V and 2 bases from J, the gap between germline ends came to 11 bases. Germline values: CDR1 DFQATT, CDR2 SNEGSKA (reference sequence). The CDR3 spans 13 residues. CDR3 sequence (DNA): TGCAGTGCGCCGACCCCCACCTACAATGAGCAGTTCTTC. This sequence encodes CSAPTPTYNEQFF.

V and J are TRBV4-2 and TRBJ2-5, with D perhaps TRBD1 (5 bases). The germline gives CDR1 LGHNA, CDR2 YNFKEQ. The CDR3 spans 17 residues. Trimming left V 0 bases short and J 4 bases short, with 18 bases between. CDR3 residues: CASSQDLSGAIRETQYF. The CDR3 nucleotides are TGTGCCAGCAGCCAAGACTTAAGTGGGGCGATCAGAGAGACCCAGTACTTC.

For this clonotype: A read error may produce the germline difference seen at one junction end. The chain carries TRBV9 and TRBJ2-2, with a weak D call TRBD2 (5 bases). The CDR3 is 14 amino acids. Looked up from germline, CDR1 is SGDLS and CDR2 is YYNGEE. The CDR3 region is CASSVESLTGELLF. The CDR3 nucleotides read TGTGCCAGCAGCGTAGAATCCTTGACCGGGGAGCTGCTTTTT.

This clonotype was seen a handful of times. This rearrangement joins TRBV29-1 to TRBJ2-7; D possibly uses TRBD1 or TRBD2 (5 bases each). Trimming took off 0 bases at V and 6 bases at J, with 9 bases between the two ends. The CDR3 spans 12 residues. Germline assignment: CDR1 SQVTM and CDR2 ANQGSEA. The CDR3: CSVEDLGTEQYF. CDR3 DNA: TGCAGCGTTGAAGATTTGGGGACCGAGCAGTACTTC.

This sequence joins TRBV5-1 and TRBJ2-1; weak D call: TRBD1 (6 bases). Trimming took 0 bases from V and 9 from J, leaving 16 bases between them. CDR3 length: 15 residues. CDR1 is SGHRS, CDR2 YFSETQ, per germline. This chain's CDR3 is CASSLVGPLGGEQFF. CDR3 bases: TGCGCCAGCAGCTTGGTAGGACCTCTAGGGGGTGAGCAGTTCTTC.

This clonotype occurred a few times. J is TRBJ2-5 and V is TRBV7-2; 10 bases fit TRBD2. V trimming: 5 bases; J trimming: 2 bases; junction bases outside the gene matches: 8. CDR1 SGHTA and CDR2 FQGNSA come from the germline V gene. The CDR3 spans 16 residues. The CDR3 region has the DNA TGTGCCAGCAGCCGGGAGCGGGGGGGCAATCAAGAGACCCAGTACTTC. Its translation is CASSRERGGNQETQYF.

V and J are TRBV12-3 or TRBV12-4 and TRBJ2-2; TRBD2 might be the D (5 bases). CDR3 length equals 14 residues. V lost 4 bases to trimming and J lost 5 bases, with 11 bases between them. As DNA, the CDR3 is TGTGCCAGCAGTTCTTATGGACTTACCGGGGAGCTGTTTTTT. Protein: CASSSYGLTGELFF.

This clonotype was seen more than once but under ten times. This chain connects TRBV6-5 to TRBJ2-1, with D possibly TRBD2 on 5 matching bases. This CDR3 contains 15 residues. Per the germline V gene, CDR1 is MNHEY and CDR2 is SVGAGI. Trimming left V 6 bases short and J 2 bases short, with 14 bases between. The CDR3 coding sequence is TGTGCCAGCAGACGGACTGTCGGAACCTACAATGAGCAGTTCTTC. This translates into CASRRTVGTYNEQFF.

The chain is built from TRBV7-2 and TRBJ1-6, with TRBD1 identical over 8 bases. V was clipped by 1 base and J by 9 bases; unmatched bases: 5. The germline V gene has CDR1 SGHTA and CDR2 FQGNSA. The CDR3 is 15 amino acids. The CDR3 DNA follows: TGTGCCAGCAGCTTAGGGACAGGGCGTGGTTCACCCCTCCACTTT. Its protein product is CASSLGTGRGSPLHF.

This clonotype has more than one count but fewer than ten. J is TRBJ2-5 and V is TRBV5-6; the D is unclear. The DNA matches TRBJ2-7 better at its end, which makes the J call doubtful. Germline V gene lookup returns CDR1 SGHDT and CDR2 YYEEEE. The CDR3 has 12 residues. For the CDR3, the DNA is TGTGCCAGCAGCTTTGGCTTCAGCGAGCAGTACTTC. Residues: CASSFGFSEQYF.

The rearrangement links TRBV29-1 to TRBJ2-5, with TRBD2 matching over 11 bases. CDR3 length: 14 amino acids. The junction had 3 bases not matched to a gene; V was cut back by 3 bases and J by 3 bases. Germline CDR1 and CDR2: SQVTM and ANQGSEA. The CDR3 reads CSVEIAGGEETQYF. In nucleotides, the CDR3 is TGCAGCGTTGAGATAGCGGGAGGGGAAGAGACCCAGTACTTC.

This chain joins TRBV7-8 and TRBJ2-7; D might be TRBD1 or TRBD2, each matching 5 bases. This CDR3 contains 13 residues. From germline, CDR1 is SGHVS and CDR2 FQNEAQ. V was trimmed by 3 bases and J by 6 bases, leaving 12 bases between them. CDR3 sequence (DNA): TGTGCCAGCAGCTTTAGTAGGGACGGCGAGCAGTACTTC. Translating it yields CASSFSRDGEQYF.

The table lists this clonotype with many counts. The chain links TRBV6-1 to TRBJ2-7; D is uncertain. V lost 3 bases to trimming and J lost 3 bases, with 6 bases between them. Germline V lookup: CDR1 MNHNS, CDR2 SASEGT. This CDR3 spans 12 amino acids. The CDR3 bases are TGTGCCAGCAGTGAGGGCAGCTACGAGCAGTACTTC. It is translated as CASSEGSYEQYF.

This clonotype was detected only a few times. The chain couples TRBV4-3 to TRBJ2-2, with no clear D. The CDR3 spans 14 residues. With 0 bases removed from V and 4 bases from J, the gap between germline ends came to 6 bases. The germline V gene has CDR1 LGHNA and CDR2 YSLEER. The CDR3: CASSQDEFTGELFF. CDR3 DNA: TGCGCCAGCAGCCAAGACGAGTTCACCGGGGAGCTGTTTTTT.

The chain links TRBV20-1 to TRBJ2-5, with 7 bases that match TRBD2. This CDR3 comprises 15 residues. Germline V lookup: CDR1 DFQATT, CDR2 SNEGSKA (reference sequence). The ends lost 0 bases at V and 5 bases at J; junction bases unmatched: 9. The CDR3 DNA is TGCAGTGCTAGAGATAGGCCTAGCGGTGATGAGACCCAGTACTTC. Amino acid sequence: CSARDRPSGDETQYF.

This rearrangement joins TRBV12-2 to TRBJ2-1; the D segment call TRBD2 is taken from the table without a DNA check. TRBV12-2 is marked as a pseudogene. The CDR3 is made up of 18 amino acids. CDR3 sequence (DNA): TGCGCAAGTCGCTCACACTGCGGGGGGCAACACTTCTACAATGAGCAGTTCTTC. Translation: CASRSHCGGQHFYNEQFF.